The 5 T cell receptor beta chains listed next were all sequenced from one sample in a study of T cell responses to AZD1222 COVID-19 vaccine. Method: immunoSEQ multiplex PCR; TCRdb's copy keeps in-frame clones and lacks some. This sample has 83,000 or so clones, with almost 90% found just once. The starting material was peripheral blood, obtained 28 days after the second AZD1222 dose. These receptors were obtained from an adult who received the AZD1222 COVID-19 vaccine.

This clone was counted between two and nine times. The chain combines TRBV5-7 with TRBJ2-5, with D perhaps matching TRBD1 (8 bases). TRBV5-7 is flagged as an ORF with uncertain function. Trimming shortened V by 4 bases and J by 3 bases, and 13 bases separated the two germline ends. The CDR3 totals 14 residues. The DNA for the CDR3 is TGTGCCAGCAGCCGGACAGGGAGGGAAGAGACCCAGTACTTC. Translated, it gives CASSRTGREETQYF.

V usage is TRBV5-3 and J usage is TRBJ1-1; D remains unclear. TRBV5-3 counts as an open reading frame of uncertain function. This CDR3 has 12 amino acids. The V end was cut by 0 bases, the J end by 6 bases, with 6 bases between. CDR3 in amino acids: CARSLEGAEAFF. The CDR3, as DNA: TGTGCCAGAAGCTTGGAGGGAGCTGAAGCTTTCTTT.

The gene calls are TRBV6-1 and TRBJ2-7; no definite D call. The V end lost 2 bases, the J end lost 2 bases, and 13 bases lay between the germline ends. The CDR3 contains 15 residues. Germline lookup yields CDR1 MNHNS and CDR2 SASEGT. The CDR3: CASSETADGPYEQYF. The CDR3 bases are TGTGCCAGCAGTGAAACCGCTGACGGACCCTACGAGCAGTACTTC.

The J gene is TRBJ2-6, the V gene TRBV5-4; possibly TRBD1 or TRBD2 for D (6 bases each). The V gene lost 0 bases and the J gene lost 0 bases, with 16 bases spanning the gap. CDR1 and CDR2 (germline): SGHNT, YYREEE (reference sequence). The CDR3 totals 19 residues. The CDR3 DNA is TGTGCCAGCAGCTTGGAAAAGGGGGGTTCCCGCTCTGGGGCCAACGTCCTGACTTTC. This translates into CASSLEKGGSRSGANVLTF.

The chain has TRBV10-2 and TRBJ2-2, with D unresolved. Trimming shortened V by 5 bases and J by 0 bases, and 7 bases separated the two germline ends. The CDR3 extends over 14 amino acids. CDR1 is WSHSY and CDR2 is SAAADI in the germline V gene. In DNA form, the CDR3 reads TGCGCCAGCAGTTCTAGTTCGAACACCGGGGAGCTGTTTTTT. Its translation: CASSSSSNTGELFF.